The 20 T cell receptor beta chains given below trace back to one sample, sequenced in a study of T-cell reconstitution after alpha-beta-depleted transplantation in children. A TCRbeta library incorporating unique molecular identifiers was prepared. In TCRdb, the PCR reads were re-called with MiXCR into one record per CDR3 protein. The profile covers under 300,000 distinct CDR3 sequences, with about 8.8% appearing a single time and approximately 5.4% taken by the ten largest. Sequencing was performed on PBMCs from the stem cell graft donor, taken from the stem cell graft. The source is a human donor who donated a stem cell graft to a child with SCID.

This clonotype was seen a handful of times. J is TRBJ2-5 and V is TRBV7-6; the match to TRBD1 covers 7 bases. This CDR3 contains 14 residues. Germline CDR1 reads SGHVS; CDR2 reads FNYEAQ. V shed 4 bases and J 5 bases; nucleotides not matched to a gene: 7. The CDR3, as DNA: TGTGCCAGCAGCTACACAGGGGTCGGGGAGACCCAGTACTTC. It codes for CASSYTGVGETQYF.

The rearrangement uses TRBV7-2 and TRBJ1-3; D is unclear. Germline CDR1 reads SGHTA; CDR2 reads FQGNSA. CDR3 length: 16 residues. V dropped 0 bases and J dropped 3 bases, with 12 bases sitting between them. CDR3 coding DNA: TGTGCCAGCAGCTTAGCCTCCGAAGGGCTTGGAAACACCATATATTTT. Translating it yields CASSLASEGLGNTIYF.

This clonotype has at least ten counts. The chain employs TRBV6-1 and TRBJ1-1; D is unclear. Per the germline V gene, CDR1 is MNHNS and CDR2 is SASEGT. This CDR3 is 16 amino acids long. The V end lost 5 bases, the J end lost 1 base, and 17 bases lay between the germline ends. The CDR3 bases are TGTGCCAGCAGTCCTAGAGGGAGGGCCGGGAACACTGAAGCTTTCTTT. This encodes CASSPRGRAGNTEAFF.

This clonotype appeared many times. This chain joins TRBV6-1 and TRBJ2-1; 9 bases are shared with TRBD1. The CDR3 is 15 amino acids. Germline V gene lookup returns CDR1 MNHNS and CDR2 SASEGT. V was clipped by 5 bases and J by 1 base; unmatched bases: 3. The CDR3 nucleotides read TGTGCCAGCAGTAGGGGGACAGGGTCCTACAATGAGCAGTTCTTC. This encodes CASSRGTGSYNEQFF.

This clonotype was picked up many times. The genes are TRBV12-3 or TRBV12-4 and TRBJ2-7; weak D call: TRBD2 (5 bases). The CDR3 runs 15 residues. The germline V and J ends were trimmed by 7 bases and 7 bases, with 23 bases remaining between them. Written as DNA, the CDR3 is TGTGCCAGCACCATTTGGAGGTTGGTGGCAGAGGAGCAGTACTTC. Translating gives CASTIWRLVAEEQYF.

This clonotype was picked up many times. The rearrangement links TRBV4-1 to TRBJ2-1; 11 positions agree with TRBD2. V was clipped by 2 bases and J by 0 bases; unmatched bases: 6. In germline, CDR1 is MGHRA, CDR2 YSYEKL. The CDR3 loop spans 18 amino acids. CDR3 DNA sequence: TGCGCCAGCAGCCAACTCCGACTAGCGGGGACCTCCTACAATGAGCAGTTCTTC. This codes for CASSQLRLAGTSYNEQFF.

This clonotype was seen repeatedly, ten times or more. The chain employs TRBV15 and TRBJ2-7, with D tentatively TRBD1 (5 bases). Trimming took 6 bases from V and 3 from J, leaving 15 bases between them. The CDR3 has 14 residues. Germline assignment: CDR1 LNHNV and CDR2 YYDKDF (reference sequence). The CDR3 sequence is CATSGSAGIYEQYF. In DNA, the CDR3 is TGTGCCACCAGTGGTTCGGCAGGGATCTACGAGCAGTACTTC.

Note on this clonotype: This sequence may be a read error, since a much larger clone differs from it by one base. The chain combines TRBV2 with TRBJ1-4; unclear D gene. Germline V gene lookup returns CDR1 SNHLY and CDR2 FYNNEI. This CDR3 has 15 amino acids. The CDR3 is CASSFSGTTNDKLFF. The DNA for the CDR3 is TGTGCCAGCAGTTTCTCGGGCACAACTAATGACAAACTGTTTTTT.

This clonotype has ten or more counts. The J gene is TRBJ2-4, the V gene TRBV4-2; TRBD1 is a possible D gene (5 bases). This CDR3 spans 12 amino acids. The germline V gene encodes CDR1 LGHNA and CDR2 YNFKEQ. V lost 5 bases and J lost 8, with 10 bases in between. The CDR3 bases are TGTGCCAGCAGCTGGATAGGGGACATTCAGTACTTC. Amino acid sequence: CASSWIGDIQYF.

This clonotype occurred many times. V usage is TRBV18 and J usage is TRBJ2-1; 8 nucleotides line up with TRBD2. Germline assignment: CDR1 KGHSH and CDR2 LQKENI. The CDR3 spans 16 residues. J was trimmed by 3 bases and V by 0 bases; bases with no gene match: 4. The CDR3 sequence: CASSPPGGGHYNEQFF. CDR3 nucleotide sequence: TGTGCCAGCTCACCACCTGGCGGGGGGCACTACAATGAGCAGTTCTTC.

This clonotype has a single count. A much larger clone is a single base away; this may be a read error. The CDR3 is CASSQGQTSFKEQYF. CDR3 nucleotides: TGTGCCAGCAGCCAGGGACAGACCTCCTTTAAAGAGCAGTACTTC. The rearrangement joins TRBV7-8 to TRBJ2-7; 7 bases align to TRBD1. Germline CDR1 SGHVS, CDR2 FQNEAQ. There are 15 residues in the CDR3. V was pared by 5 bases and J by 7 bases, with 14 bases of the junction left unmatched. The entire variable domain, with the rest obtained from reference TRBV7-8 and TRBJ2-7, is as follows: GAGVSQSPRYKVAKRGQDVALRCDPISGHVSLFWYQQALGQGPEFLTYFQNEAQLDKSGLPSDRFFAERPEGSVSTLKIQRTQQEDSAVYLCASSQGQTSFKEQYFGPGTRLTVT.

This clonotype was detected many times. The CDR3 nucleotides read TGTGCCAGCAGTTACTTCACGTGGGGGGTCTCCTACAATGAGCAGTTCTTC. Its translation: CASSYFTWGVSYNEQFF. V gene TRBV6-5 combines with J gene TRBJ2-1; possible D gene TRBD2, 6 bases. This CDR3 has 17 residues. Trimming cost V 1 base and J 0 bases, with 13 bases left between them. Germline V lookup: CDR1 MNHEY, CDR2 SVGAGI.

Many counts were recorded for this clonotype. The chain carries TRBV12-3 or TRBV12-4 and TRBJ2-1; perhaps TRBD2 as D (5 bases). Trimming pared 6 bases from V and 1 base from J, leaving 7 bases between. CDR3 length equals 13 residues. CDR3 loop: CASRSGSYNEQFF. Here the CDR3 DNA reads TGTGCCAGCAGGTCGGGATCCTACAATGAGCAGTTCTTC.

This clonotype was detected ten times or more. The chain combines TRBV25-1 with TRBJ2-3, with D possibly matching TRBD2 (7 bases). The CDR3 has 12 amino acids. Looked up from germline, CDR1 is MGHDK and CDR2 is SYGVNS. V lost 6 bases, J lost 8 bases, and 12 bases lay in between. The CDR3 DNA follows: TGTGCCAGCAGCGGGGGAGGGGGTACGCAGTATTTT. This sequence encodes CASSGGGGTQYF.

This clonotype was detected many times. The V gene is TRBV5-1, the J gene TRBJ2-5; the D gene is possibly TRBD1 (5 bases). V shed 6 bases and J shed 5 bases, with 8 bases lying between them. Germline lookup yields CDR1 SGHRS and CDR2 YFSETQ. The CDR3 consists of 11 residues. The CDR3 protein is CASKQEETQYF. The CDR3 DNA follows: TGCGCCAGCAAACAGGAGGAGACCCAGTACTTC.

Ten or more counts support this clonotype. The genes are TRBV19 and TRBJ2-7; TRBD1 matches 7 bases. The trim removed 5 bases at V and 3 bases at J, leaving 4 bases unmatched. The CDR3 extends over 13 amino acids. Germline V CDR1 and CDR2: LNHDA, SQIVND (reference sequence). The CDR3 is CASSPRTGYEQYF. In DNA form, the CDR3 reads TGTGCCAGTAGTCCCCGGACAGGCTACGAGCAGTACTTC.

This clonotype was found many times. The V gene is TRBV6-2 or TRBV6-3, the J gene TRBJ1-6; D gene ambiguous. Looked up from germline, CDR1 is MNHEY and CDR2 is SVGEGT. Trimming stripped 3 bases from V and 3 bases from J, with 12 bases between. This CDR3 region has 16 residues. DNA of the CDR3: TGTGCCAGCAGTTATCGCTCGGTGGACTATAATTCACCCCTCCACTTT. Translation gives CASSYRSVDYNSPLHF.

This clonotype was found many times. The rearrangement links TRBV28 to TRBJ1-2; D uncertain. V gave up 6 bases and J gave up 3 bases, with 20 bases separating them. Germline V lookup: CDR1 MDHEN, CDR2 SYDVKM. The CDR3 is 16 amino acids. CDR3 loop: CASRKAPQTGYYGYTF. The DNA for the CDR3 is TGTGCCAGCAGGAAGGCCCCCCAGACGGGGTACTATGGCTACACCTTC.

In its sample, this clonotype was seen many times. The chain couples TRBV28 to TRBJ1-1; 8 bases line up with TRBD1. CDR3 length: 15 residues. The V gene end was trimmed by 7 bases and the J gene end by 2 bases; junction bases not matched to a gene: 9. CDR1 is MDHEN and CDR2 is SYDVKM in the germline V gene. CDR3 nucleotides: TGTGCCAGCATGGTCAGGGGGCGGAAAAACACTGAAGCTTTCTTT. It is translated as CASMVRGRKNTEAFF.

This clonotype was counted at least ten times. The chain employs TRBV6-2 or TRBV6-3 and TRBJ2-2, with 9 bases aligning to TRBD2. After removal of 5 bases from V and 12 bases from J, the junction contained 16 bases not matched to a gene. The CDR3 is 16 residues long. Germline assignment: CDR1 MNHEY and CDR2 SVGEGT. CDR3 sequence reads: CASSLLRLAAPEQLFF. The CDR3 DNA reads as TGTGCCAGCAGTCTCCTTAGACTAGCGGCGCCCGAGCAGCTGTTTTTT.